The source of this TCR beta chain is a study of blood T cell repertoires in COVID-19 (dated by TCRdb to 2018 to 2021). Regarding the complete study: Samples covering the acute and convalescent phases of COVID-19 were provided by collaborators in the United States, Italy and Spain. The material from the prospective study consisted of cDNA or gDNA derived from T cells, B-cell-depleted T cells, or PBMCs. The dataset comprised deeply sampled blood TCRbeta repertoires from subjects exposed to, actively infected with, or recovered from COVID-19. The repertoires were released in a freely available public database intended as a resource for research on the immune response to SARS-CoV-2. Sample metadata almost always included a de-identified subject ID, COVID-19 status, age in years and sex. Where available, HLA class I and class II types were obtained from metadata supplied by the sample provider rather than from assay-based typing. The samples were drawn from two sources: the first 160 participants of the ongoing ImmuneRACE study, and some 1,300 subjects contributed by 6 global collaborators.

Clipping removes 4 bases from V and 8 bases from J, with 18 as the unmatched junction base count. The CDR1 and CDR2 encoded by the germline V gene are KGHSH and LQKENI. There are 18 amino acids in the CDR3, from cysteine to phenylalanine inclusive. The retained sequence is limited to the CDR3, 54 bases, with the frame set at the first base. The immunoSEQ Assay, a bias-controlled multiplex PCR, was used to amplify TCRbeta CDR3 regions from genomic DNA. Turning to the authors' computational methods: The number of nucleated cells in each sample was estimated by amplification of reference gene primers within the assay. Sequence reads were collapsed and filtered to measure the absolute abundance of every unique TCRbeta CDR3 rearrangement. For each sample, productive Simpson clonality was calculated as the square root of Simpson's diversity index over productive rearrangements. Imported from immuneACCESS, the table was reduced by TCRdb to in-frame sequences with V and J called. These copies leave out some clones; in studies compared against another copy, an unresolved V gene accounts for under half, and the cause of the remainder is not known. V, J and clone size were drawn from that table, and D and trimming were deduced from the DNA. The sample table contains about 66,000 clones; only one count was recorded for roughly nine tenths of them. Clones ranked in the top ten supply less than 9.5% of the sample.

What the work shows at the level of the full study, not this receptor alone: The amount of clinical and demographic metadata varied by source and participant and was provided uncurated.

A note on this clone: This clone's antigen is unknown. No base-level quality is on record; no much larger clone is a single base apart.

The collaborating institutions used their own protocols to collect whole blood in K2EDTA tubes. Collaborator samples were shipped for TCRbeta analysis as frozen whole blood, isolated PBMCs, or DNA extracted from either sample type. Here the chain combines TRBV18 and TRBJ2-1, and 9 bases in between align with TRBD2. The sequence was obtained from a human donor in a cohort sampled during active COVID-19. Material for sequencing was peripheral blood. The bases are TGTGCCAGCTCACTTTTTGCCCAGGCTAGCGGGAAAGGAGATGAGCAGTTCTTC. The resulting protein is CASSLFAQASGKGDEQFF.